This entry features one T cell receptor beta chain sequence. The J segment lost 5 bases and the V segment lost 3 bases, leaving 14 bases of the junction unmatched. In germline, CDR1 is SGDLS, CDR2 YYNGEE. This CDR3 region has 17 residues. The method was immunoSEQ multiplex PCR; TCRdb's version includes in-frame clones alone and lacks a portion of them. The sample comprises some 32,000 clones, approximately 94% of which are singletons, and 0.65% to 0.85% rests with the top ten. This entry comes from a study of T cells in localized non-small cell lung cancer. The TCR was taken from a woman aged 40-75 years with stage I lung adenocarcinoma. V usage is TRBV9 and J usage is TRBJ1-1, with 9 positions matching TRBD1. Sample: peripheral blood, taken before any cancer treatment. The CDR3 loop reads CASSATGTGHQRTEAFF. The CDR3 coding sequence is TGTGCCAGCAGCGCTACCGGGACAGGGCATCAGAGGACTGAAGCTTTCTTT.